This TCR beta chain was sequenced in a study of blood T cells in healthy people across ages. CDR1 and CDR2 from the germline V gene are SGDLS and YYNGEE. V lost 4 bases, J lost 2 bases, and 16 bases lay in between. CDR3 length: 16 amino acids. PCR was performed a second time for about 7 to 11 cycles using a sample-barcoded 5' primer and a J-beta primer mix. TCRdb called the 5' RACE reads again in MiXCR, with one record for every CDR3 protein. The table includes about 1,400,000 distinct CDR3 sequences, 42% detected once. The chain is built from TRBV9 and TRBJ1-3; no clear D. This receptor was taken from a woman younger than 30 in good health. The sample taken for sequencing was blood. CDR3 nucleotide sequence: TGTGCCAGCAGCCCTGAGCTGGGTGACACTGGAAACACCATATATTTT. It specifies CASSPELGDTGNTIYF.